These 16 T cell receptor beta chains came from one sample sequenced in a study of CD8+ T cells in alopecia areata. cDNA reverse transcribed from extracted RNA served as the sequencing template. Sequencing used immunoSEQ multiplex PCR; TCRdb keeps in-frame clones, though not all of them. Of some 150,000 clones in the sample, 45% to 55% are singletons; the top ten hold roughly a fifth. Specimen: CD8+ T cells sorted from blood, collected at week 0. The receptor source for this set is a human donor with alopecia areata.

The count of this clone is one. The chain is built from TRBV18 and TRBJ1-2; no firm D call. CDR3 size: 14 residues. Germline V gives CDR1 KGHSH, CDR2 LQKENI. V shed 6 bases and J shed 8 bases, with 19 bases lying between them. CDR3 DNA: TGTGCCAGCTCTCGCGCCTATAGTGGAGACGGCTACACCTTC. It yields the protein CASSRAYSGDGYTF.

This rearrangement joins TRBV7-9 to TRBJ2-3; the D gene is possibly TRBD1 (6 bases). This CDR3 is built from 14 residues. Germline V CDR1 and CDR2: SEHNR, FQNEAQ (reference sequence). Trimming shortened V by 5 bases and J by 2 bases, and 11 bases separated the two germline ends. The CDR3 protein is CASSLWDNTDTQYF. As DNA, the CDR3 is TGTGCCAGCAGCCTATGGGACAACACAGATACGCAGTATTTT.

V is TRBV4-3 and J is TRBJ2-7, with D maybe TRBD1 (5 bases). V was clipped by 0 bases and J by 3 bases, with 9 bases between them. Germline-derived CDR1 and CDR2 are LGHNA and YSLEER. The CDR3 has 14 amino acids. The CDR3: CASSQDLGDYEQYF. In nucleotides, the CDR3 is TGCGCCAGCAGCCAAGATCTAGGGGACTACGAGCAGTACTTC.

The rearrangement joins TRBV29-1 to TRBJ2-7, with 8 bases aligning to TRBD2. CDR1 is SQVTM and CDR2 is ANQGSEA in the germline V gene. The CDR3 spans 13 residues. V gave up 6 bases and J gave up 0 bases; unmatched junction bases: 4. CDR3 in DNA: TGCAGCGTCCTAAGCGGGAGCTCCTACGAGCAGTACTTC. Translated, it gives CSVLSGSSYEQYF.

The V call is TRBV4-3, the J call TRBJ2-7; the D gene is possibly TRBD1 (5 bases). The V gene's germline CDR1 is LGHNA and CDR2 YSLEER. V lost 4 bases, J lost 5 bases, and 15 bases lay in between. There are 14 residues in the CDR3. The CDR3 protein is CASSLSSGRDEQYF. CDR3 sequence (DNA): TGCGCCAGCAGCCTTTCCTCCGGCAGGGACGAGCAGTACTTC.

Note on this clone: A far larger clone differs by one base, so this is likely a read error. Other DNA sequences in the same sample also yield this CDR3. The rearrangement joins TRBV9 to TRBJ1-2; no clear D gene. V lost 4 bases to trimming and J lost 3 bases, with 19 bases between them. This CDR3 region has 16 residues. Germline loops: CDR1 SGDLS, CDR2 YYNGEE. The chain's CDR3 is CASSQVSLATDYGYTF. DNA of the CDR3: TGTGCCAGCAGCCAAGTTTCGCTAGCCACAGACTATGGCTACACCTTC.

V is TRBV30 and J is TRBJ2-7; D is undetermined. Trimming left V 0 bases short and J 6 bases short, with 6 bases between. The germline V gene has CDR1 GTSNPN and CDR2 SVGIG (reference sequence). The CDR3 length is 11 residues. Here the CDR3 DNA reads TGTGCCTGGAGTGTTAAAAGCGAGCAGTACTTC. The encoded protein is CAWSVKSEQYF.

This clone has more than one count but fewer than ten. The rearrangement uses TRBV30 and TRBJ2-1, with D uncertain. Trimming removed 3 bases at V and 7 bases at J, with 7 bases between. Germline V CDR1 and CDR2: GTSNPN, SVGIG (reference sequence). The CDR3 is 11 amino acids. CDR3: CAWREWNEQFF. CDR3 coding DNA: TGTGCCTGGAGGGAATGGAATGAGCAGTTCTTC.

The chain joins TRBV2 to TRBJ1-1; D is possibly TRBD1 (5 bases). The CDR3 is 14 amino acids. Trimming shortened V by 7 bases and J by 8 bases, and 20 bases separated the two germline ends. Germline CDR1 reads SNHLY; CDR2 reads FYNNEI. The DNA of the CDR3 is TGTGCCAGCACCGGAGGTGTAGGGGCCCCAGAAGCTTTCTTT. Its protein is CASTGGVGAPEAFF.

The chain's CDR3 is CASSQTGTGGPPNEQFF. The DNA of the CDR3 is TGTGCCAGCAGCCAGACTGGGACAGGGGGTCCCCCTAATGAGCAGTTCTTC. J is TRBJ2-1 and V is TRBV5-6, with TRBD1 matching 11 bases. The CDR3 consists of 17 residues. V shed 4 bases, J shed 7 bases, and the junction held 13 bases outside the gene matches. The germline V gene encodes CDR1 SGHDT and CDR2 YYEEEE.

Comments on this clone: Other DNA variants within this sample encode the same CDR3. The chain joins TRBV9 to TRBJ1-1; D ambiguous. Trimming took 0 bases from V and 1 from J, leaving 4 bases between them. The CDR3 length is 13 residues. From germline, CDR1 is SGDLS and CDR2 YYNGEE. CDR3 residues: CASSVAGNTEAFF. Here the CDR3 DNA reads TGTGCCAGCAGCGTAGCAGGGAACACTGAAGCTTTCTTT.

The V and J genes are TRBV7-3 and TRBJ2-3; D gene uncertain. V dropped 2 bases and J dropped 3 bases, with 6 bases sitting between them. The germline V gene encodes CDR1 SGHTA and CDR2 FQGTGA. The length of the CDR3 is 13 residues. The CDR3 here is CASSLYITDTQYF. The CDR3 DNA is TGTGCCAGCAGCTTATACATAACAGATACGCAGTATTTT.

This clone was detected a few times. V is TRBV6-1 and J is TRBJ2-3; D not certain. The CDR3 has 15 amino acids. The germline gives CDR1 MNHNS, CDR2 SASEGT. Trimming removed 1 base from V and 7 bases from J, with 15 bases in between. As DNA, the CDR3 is TGTGCCAGCAGTGAAGATCGACAACTTCGCTATACGCAGTATTTT. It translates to CASSEDRQLRYTQYF.

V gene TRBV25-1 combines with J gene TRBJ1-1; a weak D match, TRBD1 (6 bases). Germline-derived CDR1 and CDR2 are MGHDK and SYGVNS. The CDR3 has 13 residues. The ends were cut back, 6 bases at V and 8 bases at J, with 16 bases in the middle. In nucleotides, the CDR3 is TGTGCCAGCAGCCACGGGGAGGGGGGCGAAGCTTTCTTT. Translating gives CASSHGEGGEAFF.

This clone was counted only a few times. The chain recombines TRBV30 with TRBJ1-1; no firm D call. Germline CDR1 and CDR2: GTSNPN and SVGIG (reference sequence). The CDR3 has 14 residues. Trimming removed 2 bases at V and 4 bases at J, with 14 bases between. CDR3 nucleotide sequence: TGTGCCTGGAGTACCTCGCGAATAGGCACTGAAGCTTTCTTT. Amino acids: CAWSTSRIGTEAFF.

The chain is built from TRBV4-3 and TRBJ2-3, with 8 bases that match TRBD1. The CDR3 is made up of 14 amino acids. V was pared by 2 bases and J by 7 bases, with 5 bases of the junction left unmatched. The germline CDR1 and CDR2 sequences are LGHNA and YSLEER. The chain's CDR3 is CASSQQDRGNTQYF. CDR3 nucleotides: TGCGCCAGCAGCCAACAAGACAGGGGTAATACGCAGTATTTT.